This record looks at one T cell receptor (beta chain) sequence and its context. What it recognizes is unknown. Sequencing was performed with immunoSEQ multiplex PCR; in TCRdb, only in-frame clones are kept and a portion is missing. The table includes fewer than 90,000 clones, 87% detected once. This specimen belongs to a study of T cell responses to AZD1222 COVID-19 vaccine. Study-wide results and caveats: CD4 TCRs covered the whole spike, strongest at regions 160-218 and 743-854.

The V gene lost 4 bases and the J gene lost 6 bases, with 18 bases spanning the gap. The CDR3 runs 16 residues. Germline CDR1 is SGHTA and CDR2 is FQGNSA. Sequences were derived from peripheral blood, sampled on day 0 of AZD1222 vaccination. The sequence derives from an adult in good health. The V gene is TRBV7-2, the J gene TRBJ2-2; D possibly matches TRBD1 or TRBD2 (6 bases each). In DNA, the CDR3 is TGTGCCAGCAGCTCCCATGGTTGGAGGGGGTCCGGGGAGCTGTTTTTT. It translates to CASSSHGWRGSGELFF.